The entry that follows covers one T cell receptor beta chain sequence. Its antigen is currently not known. One base away there is no much larger clone; base qualities are not given. Separate from the approximately 700-subject first cohort, the validation cohort of about 130 subjects was the group to which the donors belonged. Trimming accounts for 7 bases at V and 6 bases at J, while the number of junction bases matched to no gene is 11. The germline V gene supplies CDR1 SNHLY and CDR2 FYNNEI. Including the terminal cysteine and phenylalanine, the CDR3 comprises 14 residues. CDR3 DNA only is kept here, 42 bases in frame from base 1. The data derive from a study of cytomegalovirus exposure and HLA in healthy donors (TCRdb year 2017). With respect to the entire study: According to a later analysis, the roughly 120 validation repertoires were produced on the same platform as the 680 or so repertoires of the first cohort. The aim of the study was to test whether cataloging public T cell receptors could identify signatures of past pathogen exposure. Besides the first cohort of roughly 660 subjects, a separate validation cohort made up of 120 or so different subjects was used. The study combined high-throughput TCR immunosequencing, statistical association of individual TCRs with disease status, and machine learning to predict cytomegalovirus infection status. Summary of the overall study and its limitations: In vitro tests confirmed that a few of the cytomegalovirus-associated TCR beta chains recognize cytomegalovirus antigens. In a later analysis, TCRs clustered in the first cohort were found to also tend to co-occur in the roughly 120 validation repertoires, with approximately 95% of cluster scores above 0. A later analysis had no HLA typing for the validation cohort, so co-occurrence there was scored across all 110 or so repertoires. While some public TCRs were present in many individuals, most TCR sequences turned up only very rarely across donors. In the study, around 160 TCR beta chains were listed as associated with cytomegalovirus. The classifier was reported to diagnose cytomegalovirus status with high specificity and sensitivity in both the original cohort and the validation cohort. The authors suggested that the approach could potentially be extended to other disease states and immunological phenotypes.

The library came from the immunoSEQ multiplex PCR assay. Processing in the source paper ran as follows. To diagnose cytomegalovirus status from the catalog of TCR beta chain sequences, a statistical classification framework was built. As stored in TCRdb, this immuneACCESS dataset retains in-frame rearrangements with V and J assigned. A fraction of the clones does not appear; measured against another copy, unresolved V genes explain less than half of the discrepancy, and the remainder lacks a known reason. Clone size and the V and J calls come from that table; the DNA yielded D and trimming. Within this sample are 150,000 to 200,000 clones, with approximately 81% of them counted one time only. The ten largest clones take up about 16% of the sample.

This clonotype was obtained from a man in his late teens or twenties in good health and CMV-seropositive. The sample was PBMCs. This chain is built from TRBV2 and TRBJ2-7, with 8 junctional bases fitting TRBD1. DNA sequence: TGTGCCAGCAAATACAGGGGGTTTGAAGGCGAGCAGTACTTC. It translates as CASKYRGFEGEQYF. Beyond the CDR3, the reference TRBV2 and TRBJ2-7 genes provide the residues; the full variable domain reads: EPEVTQTPSHQVTQMGQEVILRCVPISNHLYFYWYRQILGQKVEFLVSFYNNEISEKSEIFDDQFSVERPDGSNFTLKIRSTKLEDSAMYFCASKYRGFEGEQYFGPGTRLTVT.